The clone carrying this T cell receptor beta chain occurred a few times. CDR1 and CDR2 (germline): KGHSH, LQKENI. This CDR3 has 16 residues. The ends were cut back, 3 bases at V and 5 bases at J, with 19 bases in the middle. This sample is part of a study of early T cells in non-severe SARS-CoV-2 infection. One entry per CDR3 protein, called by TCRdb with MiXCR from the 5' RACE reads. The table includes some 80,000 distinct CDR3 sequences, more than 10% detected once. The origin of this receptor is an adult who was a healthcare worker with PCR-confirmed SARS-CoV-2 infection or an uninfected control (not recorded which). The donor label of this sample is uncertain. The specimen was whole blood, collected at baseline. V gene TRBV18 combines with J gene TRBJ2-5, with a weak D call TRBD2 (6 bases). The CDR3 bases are TGTGCCAGCTCACCTCCAATGAGACTAGGAGGGGAGACCCAGTACTTC. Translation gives CASSPPMRLGGETQYF.